A single TCR beta chain is shown here with its context. Time point indicated: pre-treatment sample, taken before nivolumab and TIL therapy. The immunoSEQ assay was v3. Data came from immunoSEQ multiplex PCR; TCRdb stores just in-frame clones and leaves some out. The sample lists 40,000 to 55,000 clones; around three quarters were seen once. This entry belongs to a study of TIL therapy for anti-PD-1-resistant metastatic lung cancer. Study as a whole: Tumor harvest preceded PD-1/PD-L1 blockade, followed by nivolumab treatment. Four tumors were EGFR-mutant and two were ALK-rearranged.

Germline V gene data show CDR1 as SGHTA and CDR2 as FQGTGA. This CDR3 contains 14 residues. V dropped 1 base and J dropped 6 bases, with 13 bases sitting between them. The chain uses TRBV7-3 and TRBJ2-7; D tentatively fits TRBD1 or TRBD2 (6 bases each). The material sequenced was blood, taken at baseline. The TCR was taken from a woman between 25 and 85 years old with non-small cell lung cancer. The CDR3 DNA sequence: TGTGCCAGCAGCTTAATGTCGGGGGCGGCCGAGCAGTACTTC. This gives the protein CASSLMSGAAEQYF.